The 2 T cell receptor beta chains given below trace back to one sample, sequenced in a study of CD8 T cells in Susac syndrome. The authors reverse transcribed roughly 0.5 to 1 ug RNA with random hexamers. Using its own MiXCR run on the immunoSEQ multiplex PCR reads, TCRdb lists one record per CDR3 protein. The repertoire consists of about 200,000 distinct CDR3 sequences, with over 75% occurring once and the leading ten covering roughly 0.087%. The sequenced material came from CD4+ T cells from PBMCs. These receptors were collected from a human donor with Susac syndrome.

The table lists this clonotype with a count of one. The chain uses TRBV20-1 and TRBJ1-2, with a possible D match to TRBD1 (5 bases). This CDR3 comprises 15 residues. Germline lookup yields CDR1 DFQATT and CDR2 SNEGSKA (reference sequence). V shed 1 base and J shed 1 base, with 13 bases lying between them. CDR3 sequence (DNA): TGCAGTGCTAGAGCCACGGGGGGATTTAACTATGGCTACACCTTC. This encodes CSARATGGFNYGYTF.

This chain joins TRBV9 and TRBJ1-1; D is unclear. V was cut by 2 bases and J by 0 bases, with 8 bases left in between. The CDR3 is 14 residues long. The germline V gene encodes CDR1 SGDLS and CDR2 YYNGEE. The CDR3 region is CASSVGMVNTEAFF. CDR3 in DNA: TGTGCCAGCAGCGTTGGGATGGTGAACACTGAAGCTTTCTTT.